The 20 T cell receptor beta chains listed next were all sequenced from one sample in a study of monozygotic twins with inflammatory bowel disease. From the 5' RACE reads, TCRdb lists one entry per CDR3 protein and no DNA. The table lists about 300,000 distinct CDR3 sequences. The sample was blood. These receptors were taken from a human donor with ulcerative colitis or Crohn's disease, or a healthy co-twin of an affected twin (not recorded which).

The chain carries TRBV5-1 and TRBJ1-1; TCRdb names TRBD1, which stays unverified in the absence of DNA. Germline V lookup: CDR1 SGHRS, CDR2 YFSETQ. The CDR3 length is 16 residues. CDR3 residues: CASSLRSRGTNTEAFF.

The V call is TRBV11-2, the J call TRBJ2-3; TCRdb outputs TRBD1, but without DNA this stays unchecked. The germline gives CDR1 SGHAT, CDR2 FQNNGV. CDR3 size: 21 residues. CDR3 protein: CASSRTRDRGLYTRPTDTQYF.

The chain uses TRBV7-3 and TRBJ1-1. Germline V gives CDR1 SGHTA, CDR2 FQGTGA. The CDR3 runs 16 residues. The CDR3 region is CASSREPGGMNTEAFF. Looking up the rest from reference TRBV7-3 and TRBJ1-1 gives the full variable domain: GAGVSQTPSNKVTEKGKYVELRCDPISGHTALYWYRQSLGQGPEFLIYFQGTGAADDSGLPNDRFFAVRPEGSVSTLKIQRTERGDSAVYLCASSREPGGMNTEAFFGQGTRLTVV.

The chain employs TRBV5-6 and TRBJ2-3. This CDR3 spans 13 amino acids. Germline V gene sequence: CDR1 SGHDT, CDR2 YYEEEE. The CDR3 loop is CASSIVLTDTQYF. Drawing the rest from reference TRBV5-6 and TRBJ2-3, the complete variable domain is DAGVTQSPTHLIKTRGQQVTLRCSPKSGHDTVSWYQQALGQGPQFIFQYYEEEERQRGNFPDRFSGHQFPNYSSELNVNALLLGDSALYLCASSIVLTDTQYFGPGTRLTVL.

The genes are TRBV28 and TRBJ2-7; the D gene TCRdb calls, TRBD1, cannot be checked with no DNA. This CDR3 is 14 amino acids long. Germline V gene data show CDR1 as MDHEN and CDR2 as SYDVKM. CDR3 protein: CASNLEGTVYEQYF.

The chain is built from TRBV20-1 and TRBJ2-1; as DNA is missing, the TRBD2 call by TCRdb cannot be tested. This CDR3 has 14 amino acids. Per the germline V gene, CDR1 is DFQATT and CDR2 is SNEGSKA (reference sequence). CDR3 loop: CSAREAGGRDEQFF.

This sequence joins TRBV12-3 or TRBV12-4 and TRBJ1-6; the D call from TCRdb, TRBD1, cannot be confirmed without DNA. The CDR3 is 14 amino acids. The CDR3 sequence: CASRTGLDNSPLHF.

The CDR3 spells CASSIGFEAQFF. The V gene is TRBV19, the J gene TRBJ2-1. The germline V gene encodes CDR1 LNHDA and CDR2 SQIVND (reference sequence). The CDR3 contains 12 residues.

The chain recombines TRBV20-1 with TRBJ2-7. In germline, CDR1 is DFQATT, CDR2 SNEGSKA (reference sequence). CDR3 length: 12 residues. CDR3 region: CSVPQAHYEQYF.

This chain joins TRBV6-5 and TRBJ1-5; TCRdb's D call of TRBD1 is untestable without DNA. The CDR3 runs to 16 residues. The V gene's germline CDR1 is MNHEY and CDR2 SVGAGI. CDR3 protein: CASSYAGQGSNQPQHF.

The chain recombines TRBV7-2 with TRBJ2-7; the D call of TRBD1 rests on TCRdb alone, since no DNA is present to check it. CDR1 SGHTA and CDR2 FQGNSA come from the germline V gene. The CDR3 has 15 amino acids. CDR3 residues: CASSLLVGGYWEQYF.

The rearrangement joins TRBV19 to TRBJ2-1; TCRdb selects TRBD2, and the lack of DNA leaves this call unchecked. This CDR3 is built from 14 residues. Germline assignment: CDR1 LNHDA and CDR2 SQIVND (reference sequence). This chain's CDR3 is CASSSGDSYNEQFF.

CDR3 sequence reads: CASSPGQGDDEQFF. V usage is TRBV5-1 and J usage is TRBJ2-1; TCRdb reports TRBD1, a call that lacks DNA to check it against. Germline CDR1 reads SGHRS; CDR2 reads YFSETQ. This CDR3 is built from 14 residues.

The V and J genes are TRBV5-4 and TRBJ2-1; TCRdb reports TRBD2, a call that lacks DNA to check it against. Germline values: CDR1 SGHNT, CDR2 YYREEE (reference sequence). CDR3 length equals 13 residues. The CDR3 reads CASSFRTEDEQFF. Based on the CDR3 plus reference TRBV5-4 and TRBJ2-1, the full variable domain is ETGVTQSPTHLIKTRGQQVTLRCSSQSGHNTVSWYQQALGQGPQFIFQYYREEENGRGNFPPRFSGLQFPNYSSELNVNALELDDSALYLCASSFRTEDEQFFGPGTRLTVL.

The J gene is TRBJ1-5, the V gene TRBV7-2; TCRdb calls TRBD1, which cannot be checked without DNA. From germline, CDR1 is SGHTA and CDR2 FQGNSA. The length of the CDR3 is 16 residues. The CDR3 region is CASSLVGQGVNQPQHF.

V usage is TRBV20-1 and J usage is TRBJ2-7; TCRdb's D gene call, TRBD1, goes unchecked for lack of DNA. Germline assignment: CDR1 DFQATT and CDR2 SNEGSKA (reference sequence). The CDR3 sequence is 13 residues long. The CDR3 region is CSATTRTGGEQYF.

This sequence joins TRBV30 and TRBJ1-3. The CDR3 totals 12 residues. In germline, CDR1 is GTSNPN, CDR2 SVGIG (reference sequence). The CDR3 spells CAWSFGGNTIYF. Filled out from reference TRBV30 and TRBJ1-3, the complete variable domain reads SQTIHQWPATLVQPVGSPLSLECTVEGTSNPNLYWYRQAAGRGLQLLFYSVGIGQISSEVPQNLSASRPQDRQFILSSKKLLLSDSGFYLCAWSFGGNTIYFGEGSWLTVV.

The V call is TRBV6-5, the J call TRBJ2-3; the TRBD1 assignment by TCRdb is unverifiable without DNA. Germline values: CDR1 MNHEY, CDR2 SVGAGI. CDR3 length equals 15 residues. CDR3 amino acids: CASSYSAGVTDTQYF.

The chain couples TRBV6-1 to TRBJ2-2; TCRdb picks TRBD1, but there is no DNA to check that call. There are 15 residues in the CDR3. Germline values: CDR1 MNHNS, CDR2 SASEGT. This CDR3 reads CASRPGQIDTGELFF.

This chain links TRBV10-3 with TRBJ1-4; TCRdb's D gene call, TRBD1, goes unchecked for lack of DNA. Germline CDR1 is ENHRY and CDR2 is SYGVKD. The length of the CDR3 is 13 residues. The CDR3 reads CAIGGSANEKLFF.